This T cell receptor (beta chain) was recovered during a study of blood T cell repertoires in COVID-19. Overall study context: From T cells, B-cell-depleted T cells, or PBMCs came the material, which was cDNA or gDNA.

Some clones are missing from TCRdb's copy, which holds only in-frame ones; the method was immunoSEQ multiplex PCR. The profile shows 200,000 or so clones, under 85% of them singletons. The sequencing input was peripheral blood. The sequence was collected from a man between 60 and 75 years old with active or convalescent COVID-19.

CDR3 coding DNA: TGTGCCAGCAGTTTGACAGGGGGCGATGGCTACACCTTC. Its translation is CASSLTGGDGYTF. The chain joins TRBV2 to TRBJ1-2; 10 bases line up with TRBD1. Germline assignment: CDR1 SNHLY and CDR2 FYNNEI. This CDR3 has 13 amino acids. V shed 5 bases, J shed 6 bases, and the junction held 3 bases outside the gene matches.